A single sample gave rise to the 2 T cell receptor beta chains below, sequenced in a study of patients and donors after allogeneic stem cell transplantation. TCRdb re-analysed the RT-PCR reads in MiXCR, keeping a single row per CDR3 protein. The sample lists about 200,000 distinct CDR3 sequences, 38% occurring once. Sequenced: blood, either unsorted or a sorted T cell fraction (not recorded which). Receptors were obtained from a human donor who was either an allogeneic HSCT recipient or a stem cell or donor lymphocyte infusion donor (not recorded which). It is not recorded whose cells these are; they may come from a transplant donor.

The gene calls are TRBV14 and TRBJ1-3; weak D call: TRBD1 (5 bases). The CDR3 has 15 residues. The germline V gene has CDR1 SGHDN and CDR2 FVKESK. Trimming left V 5 bases short and J 4 bases short, with 15 bases between. DNA for the CDR3: TGTGCCAGCAGCTTCCCGGGGGGAGCGGGAAACACCATATATTTT. It yields the protein CASSFPGGAGNTIYF.

The rearrangement joins TRBV4-2 to TRBJ1-1; D not certain. Trimming took 0 bases from V and 3 from J, leaving 11 bases between them. The germline CDR1 and CDR2 sequences are LGHNA and YNFKEQ. This CDR3 region has 15 residues. For the CDR3, the DNA is TGTGCCAGCAGCCAAGAGAGGAGGGCTGACACTGAAGCTTTCTTT. As protein: CASSQERRADTEAFF.